These 19 T cell receptor beta chains came from one sample sequenced in a study of T cell responses to AZD1222 COVID-19 vaccine. Assay used: immunoSEQ multiplex PCR; TCRdb lists only in-frame clones, some missing. The table has approximately 170,000 clones, approximately 90% seen once. The sample consisted of peripheral blood, taken on day 0 of AZD1222 vaccination. The receptors derive from an adult in good health.

The rearrangement links TRBV28 to TRBJ2-7; 11 bases match TRBD1. The length of the CDR3 is 14 residues. J gave up 5 bases and V 5 bases, and 5 bases lay outside the gene matches. The V gene's germline CDR1 is MDHEN and CDR2 SYDVKM. CDR3 sequence (DNA): TGTGCCAGCAGTAAGGACAGGGGGCCCAACGAGCAGTACTTC. Encoded protein: CASSKDRGPNEQYF.

The rearrangement links TRBV12-3 or TRBV12-4 to TRBJ1-1; 8 nucleotides agree with TRBD1. J lost 5 bases, V lost 3 bases, and 2 bases had no gene match. CDR3 length equals 13 residues. In DNA form, the CDR3 reads TGTGCCAGCAGTTTCACAGGGGGGACTGAAGCTTTCTTT. Protein product: CASSFTGGTEAFF.

V and J are TRBV6-2 or TRBV6-3 and TRBJ2-4; possibly TRBD2 for D (6 bases). Trimming left V 6 bases short and J 1 base short, with 13 bases between. This CDR3 has 15 amino acids. Germline loops: CDR1 MNHEY, CDR2 SVGEGT. CDR3 nucleotide sequence: TGTGCCAGCAGCGGGAGATTGGCGGCCAAAAACATTCAGTACTTC. It translates to CASSGRLAAKNIQYF.

This clone has more than one count but fewer than ten. The chain is built from TRBV25-1 and TRBJ2-1; 10 bases are shared with TRBD2. Trimming at V came to 2 bases and at J to 15 bases, leaving 7 bases not matched to a gene. Germline CDR1 and CDR2: MGHDK and SYGVNS. The CDR3 sequence is 13 residues long. The DNA for the CDR3 is TGTGCCAGCAGTGAAACAGCAACTAGCGGGACGTTCTTC. Protein: CASSETATSGTFF. Using reference TRBV25-1 and TRBJ2-1 for the parts outside the CDR3, the full variable domain is EADIYQTPRYLVIGTGKKITLECSQTMGHDKMYWYQQDPGMELHLIHYSYGVNSTEKGDLSSESTVSRIRTEHFPLTLESARPSHTSQYLCASSETATSGTFFGPGTRLTVL.

This chain links TRBV10-3 with TRBJ1-2; tentative D call: TRBD1 (5 bases). V lost 6 bases and J 5 bases, leaving 19 bases between the germline ends. The length of the CDR3 is 15 residues. Germline V lookup: CDR1 ENHRY, CDR2 SYGVKD. The chain's CDR3 is CAISDRDRAGYGYTF. In nucleotides, the CDR3 is TGTGCCATCAGCGACCGGGACCGGGCCGGGTATGGCTACACCTTC.

CDR3 nucleotide sequence: TGTGCCAGCAGACCCAACCTTAACTATGGCTACACCTTC. Protein: CASRPNLNYGYTF. The V and J genes are TRBV28 and TRBJ1-2; no reliable D call. The CDR3 is 13 residues long. Trimming shortened V by 6 bases and J by 1 base, and 9 bases separated the two germline ends. In germline, CDR1 is MDHEN, CDR2 SYDVKM.

The chain uses TRBV5-4 and TRBJ2-5, with TRBD2 matching 13 bases. V dropped 0 bases and J dropped 5; count of bases not matched to a gene: 4. Germline CDR1 SGHNT, CDR2 YYREEE (reference sequence). The CDR3 consists of 16 residues. CDR3: CASSLGLAGGVETQYF. DNA for the CDR3: TGTGCCAGCAGCTTGGGACTAGCGGGAGGAGTGGAGACCCAGTACTTC.

The chain uses TRBV13 and TRBJ1-2; no definite D call. The CDR3 runs to 14 residues. CDR1 and CDR2 (germline): PRHDT, FYEKMQ (reference sequence). Trimming removed 0 bases at V and 4 bases at J, with 9 bases between. The CDR3 protein is CASSLGTKGYGYTF. CDR3 sequence (DNA): TGTGCCAGCAGCTTAGGGACGAAAGGCTATGGCTACACCTTC.

The chain is built from TRBV24-1 and TRBJ2-7; TRBD2 might be the D (6 bases). Germline V gene data show CDR1 as KGHDR and CDR2 as SFDVKD. The V end lost 4 bases, the J end lost 3 bases, and 30 bases lay between the germline ends. The CDR3 consists of 20 residues. CDR3 nucleotides: TGTGCCACCAGTGACGGCGGAGGGCCAACATCCCCCTCGTCCCGCTACGAGCAGTACTTC. Residues: CATSDGGGPTSPSSRYEQYF.

V and J are TRBV11-2 and TRBJ2-7, with D tentatively TRBD1 (5 bases). V gave up 4 bases and J gave up 12 bases, with 22 bases separating them. Germline V gene sequence: CDR1 SGHAT, CDR2 FQNNGV. The CDR3 extends over 14 amino acids. This CDR3 is CASSSLRKGGAWYF. In DNA, the CDR3 is TGTGCCAGCAGCTCTCTTAGGAAGGGTGGGGCGTGGTACTTC.

This sequence joins TRBV11-2 and TRBJ2-7, with D perhaps TRBD1 (6 bases). Per the germline V gene, CDR1 is SGHAT and CDR2 is FQNNGV. V lost 0 bases to trimming and J lost 5 bases, with 14 bases between them. This CDR3 has 15 amino acids. The CDR3 nucleotides are TGTGCCAGCAGCTTAGAGGGGGCGAGGGGCCACGAGCAGTACTTC. Translated, it gives CASSLEGARGHEQYF.

This chain links TRBV5-1 with TRBJ1-2; no reliable D call. From germline, CDR1 is SGHRS and CDR2 YFSETQ. V lost 0 bases and J lost 4, with 4 bases in between. The CDR3 sequence is 12 residues long. The CDR3 sequence: CASSLDVYGYTF. CDR3 bases: TGCGCCAGCAGCTTGGACGTCTATGGCTACACCTTC.

The chain employs TRBV29-1 and TRBJ2-1; 11 bases fit TRBD1. The CDR3 is made up of 14 amino acids. The germline V gene encodes CDR1 SQVTM and CDR2 ANQGSEA. Germline trimming cut 4 bases from V and 9 bases from J; bases unmatched to any gene: 8. In DNA form, the CDR3 reads TGCAGCGTTGGACCGGGACAGGGGGTCATTGAGCAGTTCTTC. Encoded protein: CSVGPGQGVIEQFF.

This sequence joins TRBV9 and TRBJ2-2, with TRBD2 matching over 10 bases. CDR3 length equals 16 residues. Trimming at V came to 6 bases and at J to 4 bases, leaving 9 bases not matched to a gene. In germline, CDR1 is SGDLS, CDR2 YYNGEE. DNA of the CDR3: TGTGCCAGCACCAGAGGACTAGCGGCTGGCACCGGGGAGCTGTTTTTT. It translates to CASTRGLAAGTGELFF.

This clone has only one observation. The rearrangement links TRBV15 to TRBJ2-1; unclear D gene. V was clipped by 4 bases and J by 5 bases, with 18 bases between them. In germline, CDR1 is LNHNV, CDR2 YYDKDF (reference sequence). This CDR3 spans 16 amino acids. The DNA for the CDR3 is TGTGCCACCAGCAATGGTCCGTCCGCAGGAAACAATGAGCAGTTCTTC. This sequence encodes CATSNGPSAGNNEQFF.

This clone has only a few counts. The V call is TRBV12-5, the J call TRBJ2-2; 14 nucleotides line up with TRBD2. The CDR3 totals 16 residues. Germline V gives CDR1 LGHNT, CDR2 FRNRAP. V shed 6 bases, J shed 8 bases, and the junction held 8 bases outside the gene matches. The CDR3: CASGPGTSGGKGELFF. CDR3 coding DNA: TGTGCTAGTGGGCCCGGGACTAGCGGGGGCAAAGGGGAGCTGTTTTTT.

This sequence joins TRBV28 and TRBJ2-1; the match to TRBD2 covers 12 bases. CDR3 size: 18 residues. Germline V CDR1 and CDR2: MDHEN, SYDVKM. Losses at the gene ends were 5 bases for V and 0 bases for J; bases not matched to a gene: 8. The CDR3 coding sequence is TGTGCCAGCAGTCTCGGACTAGCGGGACGGGGCTCCTACAATGAGCAGTTCTTC. The encoded protein is CASSLGLAGRGSYNEQFF.

CDR3 loop: CASSGARGTDTQYF. The DNA of the CDR3 is TGTGCCAGTTCCGGGGCTAGAGGCACAGATACGCAGTATTTT. The V gene is TRBV19, the J gene TRBJ2-3; either TRBD1 or TRBD2 may supply D (5 bases each). This CDR3 spans 14 amino acids. Trimming shortened V by 8 bases and J by 1 base, and 13 bases separated the two germline ends. In germline, CDR1 is LNHDA, CDR2 SQIVND (reference sequence).

V gene TRBV11-2 combines with J gene TRBJ2-5; weak D call: TRBD2 (6 bases). V was clipped by 5 bases and J by 5 bases, with 12 bases between them. This CDR3 is built from 13 residues. Per germline, CDR1 SGHAT and CDR2 FQNNGV. The CDR3: CASSPGLRETQYF. The CDR3, as DNA: TGTGCCAGCAGCCCGGGACTCCGGGAGACCCAGTACTTC.